This section outlines one T cell receptor beta chain sequence together with its context. The length of the CDR3 is 15 residues. V was shortened by 6 bases and J by 2 bases, with 17 bases between the two germline ends. Germline V gene sequence: CDR1 MNHEY, CDR2 SMNVEV (reference sequence). This entry is derived from a study of shared clonotypes between healthy human individuals. Assay used: immunoSEQ multiplex PCR; TCRdb lists only in-frame clones, some missing. The profile shows hundreds of thousands of clones, approximately 96% of them singletons. It was CD45RO-negative cells, positively selected for CCR7, that made up naive CD8 cells, with terminally differentiated effector memory CD45RA+ cells excluded.

The V gene is TRBV27, the J gene TRBJ2-7; D might be TRBD2 (6 bases). This TCR derives from a woman younger than 45 in good health. Sequencing used naive CD8+ T cells sorted from blood. This chain's CDR3 is CASSPASGPAYEQYF. In DNA, the CDR3 is TGTGCCAGCAGCCCAGCAAGCGGGCCGGCCTACGAGCAGTACTTC.